One T cell receptor beta chain is described in this entry. The data stem from a study of blood T cell repertoires in COVID-19. The wider study: The United States, Italy and Spain were the sources of the acute and convalescent COVID-19 samples. Nucleic acid was either cDNA or gDNA, and it came from T cells, B-cell-depleted T cells, or PBMCs.

Germline assignment: CDR1 MDHEN and CDR2 SYDVKM. Trimming took 2 bases from V and 8 from J, leaving 12 bases between them. The CDR3 loop spans 13 amino acids. In the source study's methods: Amplification of reference gene primers provided the estimated nucleated cell counts. Using immunoSEQ multiplex PCR, the repertoire was profiled, and TCRdb retains in-frame clones only, with some absent. For V, J and clone size, that table is used; D and trimming come from the DNA. The table records 300,000 to 350,000 clones, around 90% of them present only once. This chain links TRBV28 with TRBJ1-2; no reliable D call. The sequenced material came from peripheral blood. The TCR was taken from a woman in her 40s with COVID-19, enrolled during active disease. The CDR3, as DNA: TGTGCCAGCAGTTTAAACAGCTTCAGGGGCTACACCTTC. Translating it yields CASSLNSFRGYTF.